This T cell receptor (beta chain) was captured in a study of blood T cell repertoires in COVID-19. The CDR3 runs to 15 residues. V lost 6 bases to trimming and J lost 0 bases, with 12 bases between them. Germline-derived CDR1 and CDR2 are ENHRY and SYGVKD. Using immunoSEQ multiplex PCR, the repertoire was profiled, and TCRdb retains in-frame clones only, with some absent. The top ten hold over 4.5% of the sample, which has about 330,000 clones, approximately 88% seen once. The clonotype originates from a young man who had recovered from COVID-19. The specimen sequenced was PBMCs or T cells enriched from blood (not recorded which). The chain carries TRBV10-3 and TRBJ1-3, with D perhaps matching TRBD1 (6 bases). The CDR3 bases are TGTGCCATCAGAAGGGACACCACCTCTGGAAACACCATATATTTT. Protein: CAIRRDTTSGNTIYF.